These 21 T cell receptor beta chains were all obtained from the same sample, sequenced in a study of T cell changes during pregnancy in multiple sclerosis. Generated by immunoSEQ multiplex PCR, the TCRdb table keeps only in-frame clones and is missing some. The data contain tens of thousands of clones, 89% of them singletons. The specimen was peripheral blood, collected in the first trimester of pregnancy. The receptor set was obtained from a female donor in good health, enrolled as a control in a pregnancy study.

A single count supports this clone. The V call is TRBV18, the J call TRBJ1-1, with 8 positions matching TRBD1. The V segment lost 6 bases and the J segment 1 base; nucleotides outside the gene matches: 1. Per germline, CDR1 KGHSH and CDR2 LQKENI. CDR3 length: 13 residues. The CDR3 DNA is TGTGCCAGCTCGACAGGGGAGAACACTGAAGCTTTCTTT. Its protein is CASSTGENTEAFF.

The CDR3 nucleotides are TGCGCCAGCAGCTTGGGCCCAGGGGCCGATGTGTATAGGCTAGCGGAAGAGACCCAGTACTTC. Amino acids: CASSLGPGADVYRLAEETQYF. V is TRBV5-1 and J is TRBJ2-5; maybe TRBD2 (7 bases). CDR3 length equals 21 residues. Germline CDR1 reads SGHRS; CDR2 reads YFSETQ. Trimming pared 0 bases from V and 3 bases from J, leaving 30 bases between.

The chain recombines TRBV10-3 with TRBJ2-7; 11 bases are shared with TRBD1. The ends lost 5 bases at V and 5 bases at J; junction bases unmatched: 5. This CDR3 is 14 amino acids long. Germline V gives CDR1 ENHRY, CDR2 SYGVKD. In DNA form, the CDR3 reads TGTGCCATCAGTTGGACAGGGGGCACAAACGAGCAGTACTTC. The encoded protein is CAISWTGGTNEQYF.

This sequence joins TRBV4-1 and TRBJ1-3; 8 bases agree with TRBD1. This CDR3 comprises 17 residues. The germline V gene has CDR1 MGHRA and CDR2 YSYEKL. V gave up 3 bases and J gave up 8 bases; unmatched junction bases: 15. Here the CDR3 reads CASSHQADGQGRDTIYF. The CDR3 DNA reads TGCGCCAGCAGCCACCAAGCAGATGGACAGGGCCGAGACACCATATATTTT.

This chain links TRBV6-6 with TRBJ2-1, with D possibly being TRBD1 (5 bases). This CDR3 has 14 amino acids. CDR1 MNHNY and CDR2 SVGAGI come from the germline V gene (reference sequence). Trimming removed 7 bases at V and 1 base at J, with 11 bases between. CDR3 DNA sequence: TGTGCCAGCACCAGGGCTAATTCCTACAATGAGCAGTTCTTC. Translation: CASTRANSYNEQFF.

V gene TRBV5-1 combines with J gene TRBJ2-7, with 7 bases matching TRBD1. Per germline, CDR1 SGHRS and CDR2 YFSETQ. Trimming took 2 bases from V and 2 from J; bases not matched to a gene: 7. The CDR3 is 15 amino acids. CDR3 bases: TGCGCCAGCAGCTTATACGAGGGACAGCCCTACGAGCAGTACTTC. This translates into CASSLYEGQPYEQYF.

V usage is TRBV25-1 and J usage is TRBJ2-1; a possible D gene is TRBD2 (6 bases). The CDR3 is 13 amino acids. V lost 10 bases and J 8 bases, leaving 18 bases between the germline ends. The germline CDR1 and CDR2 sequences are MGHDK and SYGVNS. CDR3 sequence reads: CATTGLSGDEQFF. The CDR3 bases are TGTGCCACCACGGGACTTTCTGGGGATGAGCAGTTCTTC.

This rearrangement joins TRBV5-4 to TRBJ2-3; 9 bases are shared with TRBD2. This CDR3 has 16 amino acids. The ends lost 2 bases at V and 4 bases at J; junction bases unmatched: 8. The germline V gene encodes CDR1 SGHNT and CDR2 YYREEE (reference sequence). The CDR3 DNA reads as TGTGCCAGCAGCTTTTTTAGCGGGAGTAAAGCAGATACGCAGTATTTT. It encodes CASSFFSGSKADTQYF.

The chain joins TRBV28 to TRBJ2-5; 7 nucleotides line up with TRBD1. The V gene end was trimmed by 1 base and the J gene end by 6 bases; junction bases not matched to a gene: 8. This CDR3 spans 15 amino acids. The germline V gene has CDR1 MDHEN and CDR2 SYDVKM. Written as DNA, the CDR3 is TGTGCCAGCAGTTTATTAAGACAGGGTTCGAAGACCCAGTACTTC. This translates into CASSLLRQGSKTQYF. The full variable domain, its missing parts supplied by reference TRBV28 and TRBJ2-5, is DVKVTQSSRYLVKRTGEKVFLECVQDMDHENMFWYRQDPGLGLRLIYFSYDVKMKEKGDIPEGYSVSREKKERFSLILESASTNQTSMYLCASSLLRQGSKTQYFGPGTRLLVL.

CDR3 protein: CEPTNRGSPLYGYTF. DNA for the CDR3: TGCGAGCCAACGAACAGGGGATCGCCACTCTATGGCTACACCTTC. The chain carries TRBV10-1 and TRBJ1-2, with 7 bases that match TRBD1. The CDR3 is made up of 15 amino acids. Germline-derived CDR1 and CDR2 are WNHNN and SYGVQD (reference sequence).

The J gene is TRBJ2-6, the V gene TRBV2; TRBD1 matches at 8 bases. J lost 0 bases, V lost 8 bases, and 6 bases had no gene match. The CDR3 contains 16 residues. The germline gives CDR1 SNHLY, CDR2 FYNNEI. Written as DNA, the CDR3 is TGTGCCAGCTTCTGGACAGGGAACTCTGGGGCCAACGTCCTGACTTTC. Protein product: CASFWTGNSGANVLTF.

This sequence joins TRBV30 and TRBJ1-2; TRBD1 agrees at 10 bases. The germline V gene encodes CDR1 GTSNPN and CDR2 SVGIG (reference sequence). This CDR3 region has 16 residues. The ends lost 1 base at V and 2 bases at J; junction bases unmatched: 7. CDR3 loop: CAWSDPTGGSNYGYTF. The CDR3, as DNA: TGTGCCTGGAGTGACCCGACAGGGGGCTCAAACTATGGCTACACCTTC.

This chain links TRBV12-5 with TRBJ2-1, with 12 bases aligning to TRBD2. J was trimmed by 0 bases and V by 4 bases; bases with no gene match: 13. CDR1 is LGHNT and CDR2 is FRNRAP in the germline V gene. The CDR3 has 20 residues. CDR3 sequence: CASGWLTGTSGPSSYNEQFF. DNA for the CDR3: TGTGCTAGTGGTTGGCTTACCGGGACTAGCGGGCCTAGCTCCTACAATGAGCAGTTCTTC.

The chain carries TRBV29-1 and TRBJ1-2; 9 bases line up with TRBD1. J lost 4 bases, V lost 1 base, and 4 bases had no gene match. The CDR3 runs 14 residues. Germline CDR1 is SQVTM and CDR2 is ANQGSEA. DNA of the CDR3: TGCAGCGTTGAAGTGGGACAGGGAGCCTATGGCTACACCTTC. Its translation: CSVEVGQGAYGYTF.

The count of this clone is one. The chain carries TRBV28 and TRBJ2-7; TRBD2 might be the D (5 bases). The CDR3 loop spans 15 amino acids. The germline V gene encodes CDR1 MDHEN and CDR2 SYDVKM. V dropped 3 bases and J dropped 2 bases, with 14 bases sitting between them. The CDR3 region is CASSFPRPEAYEQYF. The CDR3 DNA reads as TGTGCCAGCAGTTTCCCCCGGCCGGAGGCCTACGAGCAGTACTTC.

The CDR3 sequence: CASITGGDYGYTF. In DNA, the CDR3 is TGTGCCAGCATTACAGGGGGCGACTATGGCTACACCTTC. This sequence joins TRBV5-6 and TRBJ1-2; 9 positions match TRBD1. The CDR3 loop spans 13 amino acids. V lost 6 bases to trimming and J lost 3 bases; unmatched junction nucleotides: 3. Looked up from germline, CDR1 is SGHDT and CDR2 is YYEEEE.

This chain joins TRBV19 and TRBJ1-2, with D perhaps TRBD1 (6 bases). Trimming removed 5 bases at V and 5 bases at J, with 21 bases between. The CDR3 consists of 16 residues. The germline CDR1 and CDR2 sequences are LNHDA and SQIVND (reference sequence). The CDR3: CASSSRQDPSQYGYTF. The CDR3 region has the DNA TGTGCCAGTAGTTCTCGACAGGACCCATCTCAATATGGCTACACCTTC.

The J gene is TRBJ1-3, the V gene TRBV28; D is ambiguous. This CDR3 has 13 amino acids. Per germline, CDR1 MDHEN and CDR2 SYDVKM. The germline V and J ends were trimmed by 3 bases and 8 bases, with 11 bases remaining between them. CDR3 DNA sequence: TGTGCCAGCAGTTTGGGAGGGAAGGACACCATATATTTT. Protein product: CASSLGGKDTIYF.

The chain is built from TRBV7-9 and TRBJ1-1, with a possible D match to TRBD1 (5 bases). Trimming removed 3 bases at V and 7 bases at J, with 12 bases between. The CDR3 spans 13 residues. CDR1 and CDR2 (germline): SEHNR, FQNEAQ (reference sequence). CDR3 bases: TGTGCCAGCAGCTTGCAGGCGGGGGATGAAGCTTTCTTT. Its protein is CASSLQAGDEAFF.

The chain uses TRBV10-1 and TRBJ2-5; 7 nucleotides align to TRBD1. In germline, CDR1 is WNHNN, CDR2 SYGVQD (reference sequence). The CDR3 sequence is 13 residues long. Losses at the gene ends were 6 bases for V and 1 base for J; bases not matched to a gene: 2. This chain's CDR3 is CASSSGGQETQYF. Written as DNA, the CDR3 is TGCGCCAGCAGCTCAGGGGGCCAAGAGACCCAGTACTTC.

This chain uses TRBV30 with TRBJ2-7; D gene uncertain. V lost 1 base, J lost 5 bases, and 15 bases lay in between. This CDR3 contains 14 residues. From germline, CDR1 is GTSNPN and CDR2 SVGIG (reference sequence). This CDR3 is CAWSGSSPAHEQYF. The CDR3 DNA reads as TGTGCCTGGAGTGGGAGTAGTCCAGCCCACGAGCAGTACTTC.